This TCR beta chain came from a study of graft-versus-host responses after intestinal transplantation (dated by TCRdb to the early 2020s). About the full investigation: The transplants that recipients got were multivisceral, liver-intestinal, or isolated intestinal. Donor T cell macrochimerism was defined as a peak of at least 4% donor T cells among recipient peripheral blood mononuclear cells. To identify alloreactive clones, pre-transplant mixed lymphocyte reaction products were sequenced and compared with unstimulated pre-transplant donor and recipient T cells. The cohort enrolled about two dozen intestinal transplant recipients including one retransplant, and a few patients lacking pretransplant specimens were excluded. Instead of going to the commercial service, samples from a few later patients were sequenced in-house on an Illumina MiSeq and processed with MiXCR. After intestinal transplantation, graft-versus-host and host-versus-graft alloreactive T cell clones in the graft, circulation and bone marrow were tracked using bulk TCR-beta CDR3 sequencing. Anti-thymocyte globulin induction was given to all recipients, followed by maintenance tacrolimus and steroids for approximately three years.

The library was obtained by the immunoSEQ multiplex PCR assay. Adaptive Biotechnologies carried out high-throughput TCR-beta CDR3 sequencing of genomic DNA for most patients. Turning to the authors' computational methods: Adaptive's ImmunoSEQ software was the source of the TCR sequencing data for 18 patients, while a few other patients were processed with MiXCR and VDJtools. Because the origin of CDR3 nucleotide sequences shared between donor and recipient could not be assigned, those sequences were removed. To count as alloreactive, a clone needed at least 2-fold expansion over unstimulated cells and a minimum CFSE-low frequency of 0.002% (template counts) or 0.001% (read counts). Mappable clones were those detected in sequenced pre-transplant spleen, lymph node, or MLR CFSE-low populations of the donor or recipient. Cumulative frequency of alloreactive clones was calculated as a percentage of all sequences weighted by copy number. In TCRdb, the immuneACCESS table is reduced to in-frame sequences with V and J assigned. These tables do not hold every clone; where another copy was compared, an unresolved V gene accounts for under half, and the others remain unexplained. That table gives V, J and clone size, and the DNA gave D and trimming. This sample holds some 40,000 clones; roughly nine tenths were observed only once. About 2.5% of the sample goes to the ten largest clones.

Blood samples were collected up to 4 times in the first month after transplant and then at least monthly when available. The CDR1 and CDR2 encoded by the germline V gene (reference sequence) are PRHDT and FYEKMQ. V was cut back by 2 bases and J by 0 bases, leaving a gap of 7 bases between them. Its CDR3 holds 14 amino acids, cysteine through phenylalanine. Kept here is only the CDR3 DNA, which spans 42 bases and is read in frame from base 1. As regards this clone: Its antigen has not been determined. Base qualities are not at hand, and no much larger clone is one base apart.

Overall study results and their limits: In the allografts of patients with donor T cell macrochimerism, GvH to HvG T cell clonal ratios were high. Peak levels of circulating GvH clones were associated with declines in HvG clones early after transplant. The relatively low number and heterogeneity of intestinal transplant patients limited the conclusions. GvH clones were found in recipient bone marrow, and some of the GvH clones appeared earlier in ileal mucosa or blood, which is consistent with an intestinal mucosal origin.

The sequenced sample was PBMCs, obtained roughly 300 days after intestinal transplant. The source of this sequence is a human patient who received an intestinal transplant, so some T cells may come from the graft donor. This sequence uses TRBV13 and TRBJ1-2, with the D gene uncertain. The CDR3 protein sequence reads: CASSLTEPNYGYTF. The DNA reads as follows: TGTGCCAGCAGCTTAACCGAGCCTAACTATGGCTACACCTTC.